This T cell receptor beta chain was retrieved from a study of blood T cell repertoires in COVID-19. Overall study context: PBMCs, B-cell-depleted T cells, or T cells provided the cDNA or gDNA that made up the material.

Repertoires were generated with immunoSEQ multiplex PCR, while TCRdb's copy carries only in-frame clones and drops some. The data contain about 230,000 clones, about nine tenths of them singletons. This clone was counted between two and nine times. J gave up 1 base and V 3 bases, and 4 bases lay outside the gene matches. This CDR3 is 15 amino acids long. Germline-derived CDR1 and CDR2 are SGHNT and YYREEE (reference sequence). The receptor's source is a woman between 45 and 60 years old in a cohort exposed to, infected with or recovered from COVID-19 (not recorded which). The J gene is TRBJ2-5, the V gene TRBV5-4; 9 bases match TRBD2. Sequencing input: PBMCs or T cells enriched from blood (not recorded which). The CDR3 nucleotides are TGTGCCAGCAGCTCGGGACTAGCAGTCCAAGAGACCCAGTACTTC. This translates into CASSSGLAVQETQYF. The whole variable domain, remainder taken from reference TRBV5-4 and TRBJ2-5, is ETGVTQSPTHLIKTRGQQVTLRCSSQSGHNTVSWYQQALGQGPQFIFQYYREEENGRGNFPPRFSGLQFPNYSSELNVNALELDDSALYLCASSSGLAVQETQYFGPGTRLLVL.